Included here is one TCR beta chain sequence, with context. This sample is part of a study of control samples from healthy donors and cancer patients. This CDR3 contains 14 residues. Germline loops: CDR1 MNHEY, CDR2 SVGAGI. The V gene end was trimmed by 4 bases and the J gene end by 7 bases; junction bases not matched to a gene: 7. Profiled with immunoSEQ multiplex PCR; TCRdb holds only in-frame clones, not every one. The data contain about 160,000 clones, about 90% of them seen just once; the ten biggest clones take up 12%. The gene calls are TRBV6-5 and TRBJ2-1; 7 bases align to TRBD2. The sample was blood. The sequence derives from a man between 25 and 39 years old in good health. DNA of the CDR3: TGTGCCAGCAGTTCCGCGGGGGACGTGAATGAGCAGTTCTTC. It yields the protein CASSSAGDVNEQFF.